These T cell receptor beta chains were read from a single sample in a study of identifying expanded T cells in peripheral blood. Clones were sequenced by immunoSEQ multiplex PCR, and TCRdb holds only the in-frame ones, with some missing. The sample records 100,000 to 150,000 clones, 70% to 90% being singletons. The source material was blood. Receptor source: a person aged 18-69 years in good health. Both conserved end residues are part of each CDR3. Size is omitted from some rows. Given values are once, few, many or a class for expanded clones.

j_call: TRBJ2-3; v_call: TRBV7-3; cdr3_length: 12; clone_size: NA; cdr3_aa: CASSQDWGAQYF
j_call: TRBJ1-2; v_call: TRBV4-2; cdr3_length: 15; clone_size: once; cdr3_aa: CASSLEAGGADGYTF
j_call: TRBJ1-2; v_call: TRBV29-1; cdr3_length: 14; clone_size: few; cdr3_aa: CSVEARDTNYGYTF
j_call: TRBJ2-7; v_call: TRBV5-1; cdr3_length: 14; clone_size: NA; cdr3_aa: CASSYRDRGYEQYF
j_call: TRBJ1-1; v_call: TRBV7-9; cdr3_length: 15; clone_size: NA; cdr3_aa: CASSGDRAGRTEAFF
j_call: TRBJ2-3; v_call: TRBV9; cdr3_length: 15; clone_size: NA; cdr3_aa: CASSADLANWDTQYF
j_call: TRBJ2-5; v_call: TRBV15; cdr3_length: 17; clone_size: NA; cdr3_aa: CATSRATSGARRETQYF
j_call: TRBJ1-1; v_call: TRBV28; cdr3_length: 11; clone_size: NA; cdr3_aa: CASSLRGAAFF
j_call: TRBJ1-4; v_call: TRBV5-3; cdr3_length: 16; clone_size: once; cdr3_aa: CARSFRTTQPTEKLFF
j_call: TRBJ1-1; v_call: TRBV6-5; cdr3_length: 13; clone_size: few; cdr3_aa: CASSTGGDTEAFF
j_call: TRBJ2-5; v_call: TRBV5-1; cdr3_length: 16; clone_size: NA; cdr3_aa: CASSPSYGEGDETQYF
j_call: TRBJ1-6; v_call: TRBV7-2; cdr3_length: 16; clone_size: NA; cdr3_aa: CASSLTGGSLESPLHF
j_call: TRBJ2-7; v_call: TRBV23-1; cdr3_length: 14; clone_size: NA; cdr3_aa: CASSRTDGSYEQYF